This T cell receptor (beta chain) was retrieved from a study of control samples from healthy donors and cancer patients. Repertoires were generated with immunoSEQ multiplex PCR, while TCRdb's copy carries only in-frame clones and drops some. The table records under 150,000 clones, around 86% of them present only once. This receptor was identified in a man aged 35 to 55 in good health. The sample was blood.

This chain's CDR3 is CASSESDRVYNEQFF. CDR3 nucleotide sequence: TGTGCCAGCAGTGAGTCGGACAGAGTTTACAATGAGCAGTTCTTC. The chain couples TRBV6-1 to TRBJ2-1; tentatively, D is TRBD1 (6 bases). V shed 3 bases and J shed 4 bases, with 13 bases lying between them. This CDR3 comprises 15 residues. From germline, CDR1 is MNHNS and CDR2 SASEGT.